A single sample is the source of the 27 T cell receptor beta chains below, sequenced in a study of T cell responses to AZD1222 COVID-19 vaccine. Here immunoSEQ multiplex PCR was the method, and the copy in TCRdb shows in-frame clones only, minus some. The table shows fewer than 200,000 clones, with about 92% occurring only once. This specimen consisted of peripheral blood, obtained on day 0 of MenACWY control vaccination. The receptors shown here come from an adult in good health.

This clone came up once. The V and J genes are TRBV6-5 and TRBJ1-1; D not certain. The V gene lost 2 bases and the J gene lost 1 base, with 8 bases spanning the gap. The CDR3 contains 14 residues. CDR1 is MNHEY and CDR2 is SVGAGI in the germline V gene. CDR3 region: CASSYKQRNTEAFF. Written as DNA, the CDR3 is TGTGCCAGCAGTTACAAACAGAGGAACACTGAAGCTTTCTTT.

Worth noting for this clone: Distinct nucleotide sequences in the sample also encode this CDR3. V usage is TRBV7-3 and J usage is TRBJ2-2; D is perhaps TRBD2 (6 bases). The V end was cut by 4 bases, the J end by 6 bases, with 9 bases between. CDR1 is SGHTA, CDR2 FQGTGA, per germline. The CDR3 is 13 residues long. The CDR3 is CASSSAGPGELFF. CDR3 DNA sequence: TGTGCCAGCAGCTCGGCGGGACCCGGGGAGCTGTTTTTT.

This sequence joins TRBV19 and TRBJ1-1, with 9 bases identical to TRBD1. CDR3 size: 15 residues. The ends lost 8 bases at V and 8 bases at J; junction bases unmatched: 15. Germline V gives CDR1 LNHDA, CDR2 SQIVND (reference sequence). CDR3 in amino acids: CASVKFPGTGSEAFF. Here the CDR3 DNA reads TGTGCCAGTGTTAAATTTCCCGGGACAGGGTCGGAAGCTTTCTTT.

The chain recombines TRBV11-3 with TRBJ2-3, with 7 bases identical to TRBD1. With 6 bases clipped from V and 4 bases from J, the junction kept 7 bases outside the gene matches. Per the germline V gene, CDR1 is SGHNT and CDR2 is YENEEA. This CDR3 has 14 amino acids. The CDR3 protein is CASRLRDRPDTQYF. In DNA, the CDR3 is TGTGCCAGCAGACTCCGGGACAGACCAGATACGCAGTATTTT.

V usage is TRBV6-6 and J usage is TRBJ2-3; 7 bases are shared with TRBD1. Germline-derived CDR1 and CDR2 are MNHNY and SVGAGI (reference sequence). The CDR3 runs 16 residues. Unmatched junction bases numbered 8, after V lost 4 bases and J lost 1 base. The CDR3 protein is CASSSSRQGGTDTQYF. The CDR3 DNA is TGTGCCAGCAGTTCCTCCCGACAGGGAGGCACAGATACGCAGTATTTT.

The V gene is TRBV3-1 (or the pseudogene TRBV3-2), the J gene TRBJ2-7, with D perhaps given as TRBD1 or TRBD2 (6 bases each). Trimming removed 5 bases at V and 7 bases at J, with 21 bases between. Looked up from germline, CDR1 is LGHDT and CDR2 is YNNKEL (reference sequence). This CDR3 is built from 15 residues. CDR3 sequence (DNA): TGTGCCAGCAGCAAAGGGAGTCTGGGGGCGGGAGAGCAGTACTTC. It codes for CASSKGSLGAGEQYF.

This chain joins TRBV14 and TRBJ1-1; D is perhaps TRBD1 (5 bases). The CDR3 contains 16 residues. V shed 1 base and J shed 0 bases, with 12 bases lying between them. Germline V gene sequence: CDR1 SGHDN, CDR2 FVKESK. CDR3 sequence: CASSQGGRTLNTEAFF. The CDR3, as DNA: TGTGCCAGCAGCCAAGGGGGACGGACCTTGAACACTGAAGCTTTCTTT.

The gene calls are TRBV6-5 and TRBJ2-7; TRBD2 matches 8 bases. The ends lost 2 bases at V and 4 bases at J; junction bases unmatched: 7. CDR3 length: 15 residues. Germline V gene data show CDR1 as MNHEY and CDR2 as SVGAGI. This CDR3 is CASSYDSGIEYEQYF. In DNA form, the CDR3 reads TGTGCCAGCAGTTACGATAGCGGGATCGAGTACGAGCAGTACTTC.

The chain joins TRBV19 to TRBJ1-5; no firm D call. The length of the CDR3 is 16 residues. Germline CDR1 is LNHDA and CDR2 is SQIVND (reference sequence). Trimming removed 3 bases from V and 0 bases from J, with 12 bases in between. The DNA of the CDR3 is TGTGCCAGTAGTATCAGTACAATCCCTAGCAATCAGCCCCAGCATTTT. The encoded protein is CASSISTIPSNQPQHF. Full variable domain (missing parts from reference TRBV19 and TRBJ1-5): DGGITQSPKYLFRKEGQNVTLSCEQNLNHDAMYWYRQDPGQGLRLIYYSQIVNDFQKGDIAEGYSVSREKKESFPLTVTSAQKNPTAFYLCASSISTIPSNQPQHFGDGTRLSIL.

This rearrangement joins TRBV28 to TRBJ1-2; no definite D call. V lost 6 bases to trimming and J lost 4 bases, with 18 bases between them. Per the germline V gene, CDR1 is MDHEN and CDR2 is SYDVKM. The CDR3 is 15 residues long. The CDR3 DNA sequence: TGTGCCAGCAGCCTCTCGCCGAACCCGGGCTATGGCTACACCTTC. This sequence encodes CASSLSPNPGYGYTF.

This clone has a handful of counts. The J gene is TRBJ2-3, the V gene TRBV2, with 8 bases fitting TRBD2. CDR3 length equals 14 residues. The V gene end was trimmed by 6 bases and the J gene end by 1 base; junction bases not matched to a gene: 3. Germline V CDR1 and CDR2: SNHLY, FYNNEI. This CDR3 is CASRAGVGTDTQYF. The DNA for the CDR3 is TGTGCCAGCAGAGCGGGAGTAGGCACAGATACGCAGTATTTT. Full variable domain (outside the CDR3, taken from reference TRBV2 and TRBJ2-3): EPEVTQTPSHQVTQMGQEVILRCVPISNHLYFYWYRQILGQKVEFLVSFYNNEISEKSEIFDDQFSVERPDGSNFTLKIRSTKLEDSAMYFCASRAGVGTDTQYFGPGTRLTVL.

This clone has only one observation. V is TRBV6-5 and J is TRBJ1-1; D is unclear. The CDR3 totals 13 residues. The ends were cut back, 5 bases at V and 12 bases at J, with 19 bases in the middle. Germline CDR1 MNHEY, CDR2 SVGAGI. CDR3 sequence reads: CASSPQKSLSPFF. For the CDR3, the DNA is TGTGCCAGCAGTCCCCAGAAGTCGCTTTCGCCTTTCTTT.

The table lists this clone with a count of one. V usage is TRBV5-6 and J usage is TRBJ1-2, with D uncertain. Germline V CDR1 and CDR2: SGHDT, YYEEEE. V dropped 4 bases and J dropped 4 bases, with 11 bases sitting between them. This CDR3 is 13 amino acids long. CDR3 in amino acids: CASSNDGVYGYTF. The CDR3, as DNA: TGTGCCAGCAGCAACGACGGGGTCTATGGCTACACCTTC.

Only a few counts were recorded for this clone. The V call is TRBV5-1, the J call TRBJ2-5, with D perhaps TRBD1 (5 bases). CDR3 length equals 15 residues. Trimming removed 1 base at V and 5 bases at J, with 15 bases between. Germline V lookup: CDR1 SGHRS, CDR2 YFSETQ. The CDR3 region is CASSLSRGPLETQYF. DNA of the CDR3: TGCGCCAGCAGCTTGTCAAGGGGTCCTCTGGAGACCCAGTACTTC.

Only one count was recorded for this clone. The V call is TRBV27, the J call TRBJ2-2, with D maybe TRBD1 (5 bases). Germline V gene sequence: CDR1 MNHEY, CDR2 SMNVEV (reference sequence). V shed 2 bases and J shed 4 bases, with 11 bases lying between them. CDR3 length equals 15 residues. The DNA for the CDR3 is TGTGCCAGCAGTTTAAGACAGAGAGGCACCGGGGAGCTGTTTTTT. Translation: CASSLRQRGTGELFF.

V usage is TRBV7-8 and J usage is TRBJ1-5, with a tentative D call TRBD1 (6 bases). This CDR3 contains 17 residues. V lost 4 bases to trimming and J lost 4 bases, with 20 bases between them. The V gene's germline CDR1 is SGHVS and CDR2 FQNEAQ. The DNA of the CDR3 is TGTGCCAGCAGCTCCCTTCGATTCGGACAGCGGAATCAGCCCCAGCATTTT. Translation gives CASSSLRFGQRNQPQHF.

The gene calls are TRBV10-3 and TRBJ1-1; 7 bases are a match to TRBD1. V lost 4 bases, J lost 4 bases, and 0 bases stayed unmatched. CDR3 length: 12 residues. CDR1 and CDR2 from the germline V gene are ENHRY and SYGVKD. The CDR3 region is CAISGQGTEAFF. CDR3 sequence (DNA): TGTGCCATCAGTGGACAGGGCACTGAAGCTTTCTTT.

The chain uses TRBV28 and TRBJ2-1; 14 nucleotides agree with TRBD2. Looked up from germline, CDR1 is MDHEN and CDR2 is SYDVKM. V dropped 6 bases and J dropped 4; count of bases not matched to a gene: 8. The CDR3 length is 17 residues. CDR3 protein: CASRGTSGSPFYNEQFF. The CDR3 nucleotides are TGTGCCAGCAGAGGGACTAGCGGGAGCCCTTTTTACAATGAGCAGTTCTTC. Together with reference TRBV28 and TRBJ2-1, the CDR3 gives the full variable domain: DVKVTQSSRYLVKRTGEKVFLECVQDMDHENMFWYRQDPGLGLRLIYFSYDVKMKEKGDIPEGYSVSREKKERFSLILESASTNQTSMYLCASRGTSGSPFYNEQFFGPGTRLTVL.

The V call is TRBV6-5, the J call TRBJ1-1; maybe TRBD1 (6 bases). CDR1 is MNHEY, CDR2 SVGAGI, per germline. The CDR3 runs to 13 residues. Trimming stripped 5 bases from V and 10 bases from J, with 17 bases between. The CDR3 is CASSPGLGHRAFF. The CDR3 region has the DNA TGTGCCAGCAGTCCCGGGCTGGGACACAGAGCTTTCTTT.

This clone was detected only a few times. This sequence joins TRBV18 and TRBJ2-7, with D perhaps matching TRBD1 (7 bases). CDR1 and CDR2 from the germline V gene are KGHSH and LQKENI. This CDR3 has 14 amino acids. V lost 3 bases and J 6 bases, leaving 15 bases between the germline ends. The DNA for the CDR3 is TGTGCCAGCTCACCCGACAGGGCCGGGGGCGAGCAGTACTTC. Translated: CASSPDRAGGEQYF.

The chain uses TRBV13 and TRBJ1-2, with D tentatively TRBD1 (6 bases). CDR1 and CDR2 from the germline V gene are PRHDT and FYEKMQ (reference sequence). Trimming took 0 bases from V and 4 from J, leaving 18 bases between them. The length of the CDR3 is 17 residues. CDR3 sequence: CASSLGTKQGLGYGYTF. CDR3 DNA sequence: TGTGCCAGCAGCTTAGGTACTAAACAGGGTTTGGGCTATGGCTACACCTTC.

The rearrangement links TRBV19 to TRBJ2-3; TRBD1 is a possible D gene (5 bases). Trimming cost V 5 bases and J 0 bases, with 24 bases left between them. The CDR3 consists of 19 residues. The V gene's germline CDR1 is LNHDA and CDR2 SQIVND (reference sequence). CDR3 nucleotide sequence: TGTGCCAGTAGTGATTTGGTGGGGCGGCGAGCCGGAAGCACAGATACGCAGTATTTT. Translated, it gives CASSDLVGRRAGSTDTQYF.

The chain carries TRBV7-9 and TRBJ1-4; the D is unclear. Germline V gene sequence: CDR1 SEHNR, CDR2 FQNEAQ (reference sequence). V shed 3 bases and J shed 2 bases, with 10 bases lying between them. The CDR3 extends over 15 amino acids. The CDR3 is CASSFDGKTNEKLFF. CDR3 in DNA: TGTGCCAGCAGCTTTGATGGCAAGACTAATGAAAAACTGTTTTTT.

The gene calls are TRBV19 and TRBJ2-7; possibly TRBD1 for D (6 bases). CDR1 is LNHDA and CDR2 is SQIVND in the germline V gene (reference sequence). Trimming stripped 4 bases from V and 6 bases from J, with 19 bases between. The CDR3 runs to 15 residues. CDR3 region: CASSTLPRGPGEQYF. In nucleotides, the CDR3 is TGTGCCAGTAGTACCCTTCCCAGGGGTCCCGGCGAGCAGTACTTC.

This clone was recorded a few times. The chain couples TRBV12-5 to TRBJ1-1; D perhaps matches TRBD1 (5 bases). The germline V gene encodes CDR1 LGHNT and CDR2 FRNRAP. The CDR3 totals 13 residues. Trimming shortened V by 6 bases and J by 7 bases, and 15 bases separated the two germline ends. CDR3 in amino acids: CASGLRDGSEAFF. The CDR3 DNA follows: TGTGCTAGTGGCCTCCGGGACGGCAGTGAAGCTTTCTTT.

The chain couples TRBV9 to TRBJ2-7; 14 nucleotides match TRBD2. The V segment lost 7 bases and the J segment 4 bases; nucleotides outside the gene matches: 13. This CDR3 spans 17 amino acids. Germline CDR1 and CDR2: SGDLS and YYNGEE. The CDR3 region has the DNA TGTGCCAGCGGGGAGGGGACTAGCGGGAGTGGCGTTTACGAGCAGTACTTC. It codes for CASGEGTSGSGVYEQYF.

CDR3 loop: CACQQGTNEKLFF. As DNA, the CDR3 is TGTGCCTGTCAACAGGGGACTAATGAAAAACTGTTTTTT. The chain employs TRBV30 and TRBJ1-4, with TRBD1 identical over 7 bases. This CDR3 has 13 residues. V lost 6 bases to trimming and J lost 2 bases; unmatched junction nucleotides: 3. The V gene's germline CDR1 is GTSNPN and CDR2 SVGIG (reference sequence).